This T cell receptor beta chain derives from a study of blood T cells in healthy people across ages. The second PCR ran about 6 to 11 cycles with a sample-barcoded 5' primer and J-beta primers. TCRdb redid the calling of the 5' RACE reads with MiXCR, one entry per CDR3 protein. Among some 920,000 distinct CDR3 sequences, 45% to 60% were seen once, and the ten largest hold about a fifth. Per the germline V gene, CDR1 is DFQATT and CDR2 is SNEGSKA (reference sequence). Trimming pared 0 bases from V and 8 bases from J, leaving 17 bases between. This CDR3 comprises 15 residues. This TCR derives from a woman aged 55-75 years in good health. Sequencing was done on a sample of blood. The chain links TRBV20-1 to TRBJ2-1, with a tentative D call TRBD2 (7 bases). The CDR3: CSAREGKGGVDEQFF. The CDR3 DNA reads as TGCAGTGCTAGAGAGGGGAAGGGGGGGGTGGATGAGCAGTTCTTC.